This T cell receptor (beta chain) was observed in a study of CD8+ T cells in alopecia areata. Across the study: Twice a day, 5 to 10 mg of oral tofacitinib was administered to treated patients.

Described treatment: oral pan-JAK inhibitor, 5-10 mg twice daily. PBMCs were stained for CD3, CD4 and CD8, and CD4+ and CD8+ T cells were sorted. RNA was extracted and reverse transcribed into cDNA as the sequencing template. Some clones are missing from TCRdb's copy, which holds only in-frame ones; the method was immunoSEQ multiplex PCR. This repertoire shows roughly 200,000 clones, 40% to 65% found once; its top ten account for about 10%. V gave up 0 bases and J gave up 4 bases, with 13 bases separating them. The CDR3 has 15 residues. Germline lookup yields CDR1 SGHRS and CDR2 YFSETQ. The starting material was CD8+ T cells sorted from blood, obtained at week 24, from a patient treated with tofacitinib. The V call is TRBV5-1, the J call TRBJ1-2; tentatively, D is TRBD1 (5 bases). The sequence was collected from a human donor with alopecia areata. The CDR3 reads CASSLDPTDSYGYTF. Written as DNA, the CDR3 is TGCGCCAGCAGCTTGGACCCGACAGATTCCTATGGCTACACCTTC.